This entry lists 3 T cell receptor beta chains sequenced from one sample in a study of T cells in Graves' hyperthyroidism and ophthalmopathy. TCR beta CDR3 sequences were amplified from RNA transcripts. HTBI primers drove first-round RT-PCR of the TCR CDR3. TCRdb called the multiplex PCR reads again in MiXCR, with one record for every CDR3 protein. The table records fewer than 650,000 distinct CDR3 sequences, about 45% of them present only once. The material sequenced was peripheral blood or thyroid tissue (not recorded which). The receptors here all came from an adult woman with Graves' disease, either hyperthyroidism or ophthalmopathy (not recorded which).

As for this clonotype: A read error may account for a junction end that differs from germline. This rearrangement joins TRBV10-3 to TRBJ2-7; TRBD2 matches at 12 bases. Germline V lookup: CDR1 ENHRY, CDR2 SYGVKD. The CDR3 loop spans 15 amino acids. Written as DNA, the CDR3 is TGTGCCAGCAGTGGTTTCGGACTAGCGGGACGCGAGCAGTACTTC. Amino acids: CASSGFGLAGREQYF.

This clonotype was counted between two and nine times. This CDR3 reads CASSSGGRSEQYF. In DNA form, the CDR3 reads TGTGCCAGCAGTTCAGGGGGCCGCTCCGAGCAGTACTTC. V and J are TRBV6-5 and TRBJ2-7; 8 positions agree with TRBD1. The CDR3 is 13 residues long. After removal of 4 bases from V and 6 bases from J, the junction contained 5 bases not matched to a gene. Per germline, CDR1 MNHEY and CDR2 SVGAGI.

There are many counts of this clonotype. The chain couples TRBV4-2 to TRBJ1-6; maybe TRBD1 (6 bases). The CDR3 is made up of 14 amino acids. From germline, CDR1 is LGHNA and CDR2 YNFKEQ. The V end lost 9 bases, the J end lost 9 bases, and 18 bases lay between the germline ends. CDR3 residues: CASTIGQGTSPLHF. The CDR3 nucleotides read TGTGCCAGTACTATTGGGCAGGGGACTTCACCCCTCCACTTT.